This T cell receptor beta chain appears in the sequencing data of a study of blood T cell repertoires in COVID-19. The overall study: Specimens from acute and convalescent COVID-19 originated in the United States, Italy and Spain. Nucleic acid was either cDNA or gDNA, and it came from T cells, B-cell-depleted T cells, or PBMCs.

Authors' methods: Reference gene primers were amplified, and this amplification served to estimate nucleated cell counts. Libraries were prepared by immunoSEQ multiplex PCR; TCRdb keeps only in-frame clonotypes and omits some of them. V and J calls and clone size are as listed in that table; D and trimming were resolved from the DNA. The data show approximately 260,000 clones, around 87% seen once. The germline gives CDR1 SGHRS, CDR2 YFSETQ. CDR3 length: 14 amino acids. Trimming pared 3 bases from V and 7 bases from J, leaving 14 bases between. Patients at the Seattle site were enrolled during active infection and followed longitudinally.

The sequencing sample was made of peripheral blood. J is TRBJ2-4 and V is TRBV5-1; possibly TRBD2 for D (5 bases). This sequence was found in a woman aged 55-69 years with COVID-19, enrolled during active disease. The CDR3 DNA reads TGCGCCAGCAGCTCATCAGGACGGGGTAACATTCAGTACTTC. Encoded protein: CASSSSGRGNIQYF.